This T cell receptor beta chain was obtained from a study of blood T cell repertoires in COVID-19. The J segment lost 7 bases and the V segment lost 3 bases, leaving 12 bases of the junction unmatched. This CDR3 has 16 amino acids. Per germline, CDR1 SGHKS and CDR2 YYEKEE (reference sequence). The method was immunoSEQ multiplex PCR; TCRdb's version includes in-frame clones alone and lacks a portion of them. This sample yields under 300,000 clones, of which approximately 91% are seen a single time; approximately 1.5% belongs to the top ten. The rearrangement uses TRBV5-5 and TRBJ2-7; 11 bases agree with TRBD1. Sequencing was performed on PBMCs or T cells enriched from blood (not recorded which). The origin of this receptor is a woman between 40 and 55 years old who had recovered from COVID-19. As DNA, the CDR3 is TGTGCCAGCAGCTACAGACTTGGACAGGGGGCGCGTGAGCAGTACTTC. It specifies CASSYRLGQGAREQYF.